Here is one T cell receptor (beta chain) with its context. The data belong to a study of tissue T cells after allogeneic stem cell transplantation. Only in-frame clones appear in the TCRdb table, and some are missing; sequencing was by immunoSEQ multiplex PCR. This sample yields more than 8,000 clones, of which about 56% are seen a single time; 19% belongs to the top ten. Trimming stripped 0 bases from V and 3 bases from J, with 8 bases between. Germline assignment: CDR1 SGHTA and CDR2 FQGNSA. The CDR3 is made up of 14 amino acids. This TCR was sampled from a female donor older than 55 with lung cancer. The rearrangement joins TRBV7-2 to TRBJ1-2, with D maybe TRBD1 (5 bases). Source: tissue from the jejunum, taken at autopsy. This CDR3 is CASSLAARDYGYTF. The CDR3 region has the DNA TGTGCCAGCAGCTTAGCTGCCAGGGACTATGGCTACACCTTC.